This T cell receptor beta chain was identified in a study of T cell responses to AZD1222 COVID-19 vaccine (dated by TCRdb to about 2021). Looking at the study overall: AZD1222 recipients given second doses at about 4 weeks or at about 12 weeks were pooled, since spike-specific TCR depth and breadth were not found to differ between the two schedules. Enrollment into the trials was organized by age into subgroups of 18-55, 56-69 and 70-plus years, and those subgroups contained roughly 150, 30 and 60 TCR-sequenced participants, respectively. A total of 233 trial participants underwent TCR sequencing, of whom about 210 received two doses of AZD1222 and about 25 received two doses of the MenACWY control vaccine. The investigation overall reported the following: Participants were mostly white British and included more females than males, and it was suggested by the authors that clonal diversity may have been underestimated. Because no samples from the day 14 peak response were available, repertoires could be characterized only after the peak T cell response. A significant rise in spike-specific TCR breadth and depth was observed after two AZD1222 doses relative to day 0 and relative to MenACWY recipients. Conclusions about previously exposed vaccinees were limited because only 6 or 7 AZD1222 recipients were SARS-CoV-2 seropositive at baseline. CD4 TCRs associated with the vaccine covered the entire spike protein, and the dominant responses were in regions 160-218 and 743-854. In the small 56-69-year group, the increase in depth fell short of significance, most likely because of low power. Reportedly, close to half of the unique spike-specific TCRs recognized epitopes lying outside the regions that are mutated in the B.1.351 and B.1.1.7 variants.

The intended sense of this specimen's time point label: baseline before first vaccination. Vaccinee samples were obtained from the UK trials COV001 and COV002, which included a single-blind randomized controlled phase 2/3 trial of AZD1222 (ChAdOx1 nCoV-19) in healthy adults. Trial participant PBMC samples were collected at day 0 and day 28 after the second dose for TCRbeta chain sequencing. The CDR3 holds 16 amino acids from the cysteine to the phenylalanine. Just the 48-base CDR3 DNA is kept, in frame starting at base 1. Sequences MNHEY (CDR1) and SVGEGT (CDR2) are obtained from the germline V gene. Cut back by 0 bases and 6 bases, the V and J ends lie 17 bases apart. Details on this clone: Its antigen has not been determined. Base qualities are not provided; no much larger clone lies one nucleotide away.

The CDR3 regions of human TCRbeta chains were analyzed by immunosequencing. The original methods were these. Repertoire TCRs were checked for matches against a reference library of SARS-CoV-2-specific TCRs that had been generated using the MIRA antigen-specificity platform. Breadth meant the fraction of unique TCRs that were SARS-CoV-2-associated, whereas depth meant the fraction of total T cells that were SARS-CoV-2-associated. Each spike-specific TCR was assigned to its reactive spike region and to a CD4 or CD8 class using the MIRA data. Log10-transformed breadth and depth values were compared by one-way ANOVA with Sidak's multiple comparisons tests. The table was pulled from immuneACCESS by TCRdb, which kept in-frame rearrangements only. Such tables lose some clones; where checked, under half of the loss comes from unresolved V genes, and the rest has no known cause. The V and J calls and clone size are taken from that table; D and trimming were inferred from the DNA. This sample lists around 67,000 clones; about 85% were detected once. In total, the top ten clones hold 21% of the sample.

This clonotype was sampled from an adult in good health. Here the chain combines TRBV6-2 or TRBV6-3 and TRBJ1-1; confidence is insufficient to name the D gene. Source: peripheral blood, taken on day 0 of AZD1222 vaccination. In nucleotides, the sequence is TGTGCCAGCAGTTACTCGGTGAATACCCGTGGCGCTGAAGCTTTCTTT. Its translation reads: CASSYSVNTRGAEAFF.